These 4 T cell receptor beta chains were all obtained from the same sample, sequenced in a study of shared clonotypes between healthy human individuals. The naive CD8 fraction comprised CD45RO-negative cells positively selected for CCR7 and excluded terminally differentiated effector memory CD45RA+ cells. Clones were read by immunoSEQ multiplex PCR, and TCRdb kept only the in-frame ones, dropping some. This sample has around 700,000 clones, with around 92% found just once. The sequencing sample was made of naive CD8+ T cells sorted from blood. The origin of the receptors is a man younger than 45 in good health.

This sequence joins TRBV27 and TRBJ2-1; a possible D gene is TRBD1 (5 bases). Trimming took off 2 bases at V and 0 bases at J, with 17 bases between the two ends. The CDR3 contains 18 residues. CDR1 is MNHEY, CDR2 SMNVEV, per germline (reference sequence). CDR3 bases: TGTGCCAGCAGTTTAAGGGGAAAGAGGTTGGGCTCCTACAATGAGCAGTTCTTC. This sequence encodes CASSLRGKRLGSYNEQFF.

The J gene is TRBJ2-1, the V gene TRBV7-9; 11 nucleotides line up with TRBD2. The junction had 7 bases not matched to a gene; V was cut back by 4 bases and J by 8 bases. This CDR3 is 15 amino acids long. In germline, CDR1 is SEHNR, CDR2 FQNEAQ (reference sequence). CDR3 sequence: CASSSIAGGPDEQFF. In nucleotides, the CDR3 is TGTGCCAGCAGCTCCATAGCGGGAGGGCCGGATGAGCAGTTCTTC.

This rearrangement joins TRBV7-3 to TRBJ2-3; D is undetermined. V gave up 5 bases and J gave up 3 bases, with 12 bases separating them. This CDR3 is 14 amino acids long. From germline, CDR1 is SGHTA and CDR2 FQGTGA. CDR3 sequence: CASSPNPRTDTQYF. The DNA for the CDR3 is TGTGCCAGCAGCCCAAATCCGAGGACAGATACGCAGTATTTT.

CDR3 nucleotide sequence: TGTGCCAGCAGCTCCTCTAGCGGGAGGGCCTATTACAATGAGCAGTTCTTC. Amino acid sequence: CASSSSSGRAYYNEQFF. J is TRBJ2-1 and V is TRBV7-9; 12 bases line up with TRBD2. This CDR3 region has 17 residues. Germline CDR1 and CDR2: SEHNR and FQNEAQ (reference sequence). With 4 bases clipped from V and 4 bases from J, the junction kept 8 bases outside the gene matches.